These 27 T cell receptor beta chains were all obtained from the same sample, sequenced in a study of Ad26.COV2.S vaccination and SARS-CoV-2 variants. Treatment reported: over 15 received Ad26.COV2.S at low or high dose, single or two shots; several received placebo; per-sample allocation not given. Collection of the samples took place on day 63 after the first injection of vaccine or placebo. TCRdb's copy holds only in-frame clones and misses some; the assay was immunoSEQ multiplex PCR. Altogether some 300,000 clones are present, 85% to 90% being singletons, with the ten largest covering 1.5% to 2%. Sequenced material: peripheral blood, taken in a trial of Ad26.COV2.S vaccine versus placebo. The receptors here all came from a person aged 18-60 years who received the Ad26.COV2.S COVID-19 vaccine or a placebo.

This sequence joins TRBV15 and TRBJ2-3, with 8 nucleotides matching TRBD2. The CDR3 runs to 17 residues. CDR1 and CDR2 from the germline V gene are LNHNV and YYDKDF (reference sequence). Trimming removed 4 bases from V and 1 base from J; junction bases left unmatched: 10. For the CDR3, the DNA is TGTGCCACCAGCAACATTGGGCTAGCGGGCCGCACAGATACGCAGTATTTT. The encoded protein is CATSNIGLAGRTDTQYF.

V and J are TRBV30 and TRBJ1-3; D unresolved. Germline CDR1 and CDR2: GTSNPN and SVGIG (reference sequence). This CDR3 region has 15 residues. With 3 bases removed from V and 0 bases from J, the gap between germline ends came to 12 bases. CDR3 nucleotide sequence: TGTGCCTGGAGCCTGATGCGGTTCTCTGGAAACACCATATATTTT. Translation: CAWSLMRFSGNTIYF.

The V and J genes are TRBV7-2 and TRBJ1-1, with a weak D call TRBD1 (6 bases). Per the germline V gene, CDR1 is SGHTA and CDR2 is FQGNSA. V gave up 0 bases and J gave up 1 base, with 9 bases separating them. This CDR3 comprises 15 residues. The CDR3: CASSLARGQNTEAFF. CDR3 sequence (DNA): TGTGCCAGCAGCTTAGCCAGGGGCCAGAACACTGAAGCTTTCTTT.

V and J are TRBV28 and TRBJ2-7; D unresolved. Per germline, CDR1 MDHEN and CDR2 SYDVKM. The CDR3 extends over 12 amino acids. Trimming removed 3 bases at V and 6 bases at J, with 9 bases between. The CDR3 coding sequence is TGTGCCAGCAGTTTTTCCTACACCGAGCAGTACTTC. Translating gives CASSFSYTEQYF.

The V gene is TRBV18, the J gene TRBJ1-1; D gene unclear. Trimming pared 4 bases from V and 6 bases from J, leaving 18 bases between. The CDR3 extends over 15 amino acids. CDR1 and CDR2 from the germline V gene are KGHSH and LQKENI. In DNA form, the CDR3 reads TGTGCCAGCTCACAGTTTGAGACCGGGAGGGCTGAAGCTTTCTTT. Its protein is CASSQFETGRAEAFF.

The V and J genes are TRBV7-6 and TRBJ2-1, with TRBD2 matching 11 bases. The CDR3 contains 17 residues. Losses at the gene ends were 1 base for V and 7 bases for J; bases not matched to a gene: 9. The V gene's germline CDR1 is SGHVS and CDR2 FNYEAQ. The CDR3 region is CASSLGLAGGLGNEQFF. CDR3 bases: TGTGCCAGCAGCTTAGGTTTAGCGGGGGGGCTCGGGAATGAGCAGTTCTTC.

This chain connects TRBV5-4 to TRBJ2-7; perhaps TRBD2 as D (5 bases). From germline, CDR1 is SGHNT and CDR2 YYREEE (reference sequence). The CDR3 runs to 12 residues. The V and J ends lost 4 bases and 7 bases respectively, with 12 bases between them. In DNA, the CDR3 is TGTGCCAGCAGCGCCCGGGAATCGGAGCAGTACTTC. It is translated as CASSARESEQYF.

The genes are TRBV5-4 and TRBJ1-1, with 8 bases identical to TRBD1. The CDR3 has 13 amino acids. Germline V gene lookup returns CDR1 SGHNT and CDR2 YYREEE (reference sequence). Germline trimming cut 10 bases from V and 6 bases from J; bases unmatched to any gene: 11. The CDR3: CAGRDRGEAEAFF. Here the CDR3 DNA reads TGTGCCGGCCGAGACAGGGGCGAGGCTGAAGCTTTCTTT.

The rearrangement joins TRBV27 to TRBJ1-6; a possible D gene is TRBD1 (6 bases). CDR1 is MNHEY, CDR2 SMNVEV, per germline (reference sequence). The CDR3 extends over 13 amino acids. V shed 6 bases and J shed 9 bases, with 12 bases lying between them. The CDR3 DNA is TGTGCCAGCAGGGACAGCCGGATTTCACCCCTCCACTTT. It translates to CASRDSRISPLHF.

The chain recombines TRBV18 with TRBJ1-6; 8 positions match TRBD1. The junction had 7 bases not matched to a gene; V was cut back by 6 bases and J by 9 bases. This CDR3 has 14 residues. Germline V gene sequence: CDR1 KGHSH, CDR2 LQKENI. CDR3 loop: CASSPDRGGSPLHF. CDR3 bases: TGTGCCAGCTCCCCCGACAGGGGAGGTTCACCCCTCCACTTT.

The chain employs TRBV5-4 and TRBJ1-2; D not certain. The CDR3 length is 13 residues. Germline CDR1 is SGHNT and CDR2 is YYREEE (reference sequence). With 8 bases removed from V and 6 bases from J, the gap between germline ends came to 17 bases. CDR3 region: CASPIGSGDGYTF. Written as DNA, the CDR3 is TGTGCCAGTCCTATTGGTTCCGGGGATGGCTACACCTTC.

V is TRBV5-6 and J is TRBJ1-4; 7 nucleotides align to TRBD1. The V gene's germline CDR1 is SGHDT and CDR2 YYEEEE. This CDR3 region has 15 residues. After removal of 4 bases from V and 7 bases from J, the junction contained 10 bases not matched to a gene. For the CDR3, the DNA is TGTGCCAGCAGCGGAAACCCCTCAGGGGGTGAAAAACTGTTTTTT. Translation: CASSGNPSGGEKLFF.

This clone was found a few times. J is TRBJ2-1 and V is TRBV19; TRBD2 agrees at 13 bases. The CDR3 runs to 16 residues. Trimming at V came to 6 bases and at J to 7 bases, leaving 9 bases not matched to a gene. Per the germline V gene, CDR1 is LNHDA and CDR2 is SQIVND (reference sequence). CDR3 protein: CASRSTSGGARNEQFF. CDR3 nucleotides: TGTGCCAGTAGGTCTACTAGCGGGGGGGCTCGTAATGAGCAGTTCTTC.

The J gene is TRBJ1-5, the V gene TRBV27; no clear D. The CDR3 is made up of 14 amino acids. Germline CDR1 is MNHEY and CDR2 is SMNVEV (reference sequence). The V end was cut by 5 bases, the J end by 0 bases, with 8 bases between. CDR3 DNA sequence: TGTGCCAGCAGTCGGAGGAGTAGCAATCAGCCCCAGCATTTT. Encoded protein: CASSRRSSNQPQHF.

The CDR3 DNA reads TGCGCCAGCAGCCAAGATCGGCTACTCGGGATGCGAGATGGCTACACCTTC. Translating gives CASSQDRLLGMRDGYTF. The rearrangement uses TRBV4-3 and TRBJ1-2; D gene ambiguous. V lost 0 bases to trimming and J lost 6 bases, with 20 bases between them. Germline V gene data show CDR1 as LGHNA and CDR2 as YSLEER. This CDR3 region has 17 residues.

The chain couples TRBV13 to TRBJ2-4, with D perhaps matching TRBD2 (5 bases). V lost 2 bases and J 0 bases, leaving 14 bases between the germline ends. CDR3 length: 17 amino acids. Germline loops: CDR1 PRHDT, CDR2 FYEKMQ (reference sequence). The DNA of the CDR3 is TGTGCCAGCAGCTTACAAACCGCGGGTCTAGCCAAAAACATTCAGTACTTC. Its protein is CASSLQTAGLAKNIQYF.

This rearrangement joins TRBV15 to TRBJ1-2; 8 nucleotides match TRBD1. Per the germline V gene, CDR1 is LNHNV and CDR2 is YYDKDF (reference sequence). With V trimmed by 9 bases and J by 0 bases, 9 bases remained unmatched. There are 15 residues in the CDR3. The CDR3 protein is CATRRDRQTNYGYTF. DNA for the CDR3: TGTGCCACGAGACGGGACAGGCAAACTAACTATGGCTACACCTTC.

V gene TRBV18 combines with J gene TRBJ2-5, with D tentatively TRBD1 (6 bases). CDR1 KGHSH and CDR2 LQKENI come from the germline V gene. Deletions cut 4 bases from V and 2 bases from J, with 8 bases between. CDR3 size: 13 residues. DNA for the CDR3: TGTGCCAGCTCACTGGACAGTCAAGAGACCCAGTACTTC. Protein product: CASSLDSQETQYF. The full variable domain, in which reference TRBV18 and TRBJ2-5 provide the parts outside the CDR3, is NAGVMQNPRHLVRRRGQEARLRCSPMKGHSHVYWYRQLPEEGLKFMVYLQKENIIDESGMPKERFSAEFPKEGPSILRIQQVVRGDSAAYFCASSLDSQETQYFGPGTRLLVL.

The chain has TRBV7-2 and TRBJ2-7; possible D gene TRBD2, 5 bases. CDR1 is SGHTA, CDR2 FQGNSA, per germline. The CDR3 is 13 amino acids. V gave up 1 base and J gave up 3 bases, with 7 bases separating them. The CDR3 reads CASSLEEGYEQYF. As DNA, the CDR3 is TGTGCCAGCAGCTTAGAAGAGGGCTACGAGCAGTACTTC.

The CDR3 spells CASSEGSGRDIQYF. CDR3 in DNA: TGTGCCAGCAGTGAAGGGAGTGGGAGGGACATTCAGTACTTC. This sequence joins TRBV25-1 and TRBJ2-4, with 7 bases that match TRBD2. This CDR3 spans 14 amino acids. With V trimmed by 2 bases and J by 8 bases, 6 bases remained unmatched. In germline, CDR1 is MGHDK, CDR2 SYGVNS.

CDR3 sequence (DNA): TGTGCCAGTAAGGTTGGGCAGGGATACACTGAAGCTTTCTTT. Its protein is CASKVGQGYTEAFF. The gene calls are TRBV19 and TRBJ1-1; possible D gene TRBD1, 5 bases. Germline-derived CDR1 and CDR2 are LNHDA and SQIVND (reference sequence). The CDR3 sequence is 14 residues long. Trimming shortened V by 7 bases and J by 3 bases, and 15 bases separated the two germline ends.

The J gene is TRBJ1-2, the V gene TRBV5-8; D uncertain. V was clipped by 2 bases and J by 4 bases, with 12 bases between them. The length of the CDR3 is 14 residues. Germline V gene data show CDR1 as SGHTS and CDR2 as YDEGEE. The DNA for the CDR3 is TGTGCCAGCAGCTTTTGGGTCTCGGGCTATGGCTACACCTTC. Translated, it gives CASSFWVSGYGYTF.

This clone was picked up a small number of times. The CDR3 sequence is CASSRTLWGNTEAFF. Here the CDR3 DNA reads TGTGCCAGCAGTCGGACACTATGGGGGAACACTGAAGCTTTCTTT. This chain connects TRBV2 to TRBJ1-1; possibly TRBD1 for D (5 bases). Germline CDR1 and CDR2: SNHLY and FYNNEI. Trimming pared 5 bases from V and 1 base from J, leaving 14 bases between. The CDR3 sequence is 15 residues long.

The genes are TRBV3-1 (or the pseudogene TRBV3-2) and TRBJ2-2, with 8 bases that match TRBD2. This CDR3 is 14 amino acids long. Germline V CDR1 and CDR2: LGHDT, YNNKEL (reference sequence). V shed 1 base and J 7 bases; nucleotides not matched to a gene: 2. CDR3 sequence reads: CASSQGGGIGELFF. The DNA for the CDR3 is TGTGCCAGCAGCCAAGGCGGGGGGATCGGGGAGCTGTTTTTT.

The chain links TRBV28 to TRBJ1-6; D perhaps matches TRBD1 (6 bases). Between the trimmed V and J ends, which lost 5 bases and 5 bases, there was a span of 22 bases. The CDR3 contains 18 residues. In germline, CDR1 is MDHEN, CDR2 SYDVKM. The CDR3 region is CASSTRGLPGTNNSPLHF. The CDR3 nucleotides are TGTGCCAGCAGTACGCGGGGACTACCAGGGACAAATAATTCACCCCTCCACTTT.

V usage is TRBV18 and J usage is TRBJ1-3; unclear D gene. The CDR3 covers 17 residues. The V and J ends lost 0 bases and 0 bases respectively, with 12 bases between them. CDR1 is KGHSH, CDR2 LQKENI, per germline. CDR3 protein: CASSPPKFGDSGNTIYF. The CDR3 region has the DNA TGTGCCAGCTCACCACCCAAGTTCGGAGACTCTGGAAACACCATATATTTT. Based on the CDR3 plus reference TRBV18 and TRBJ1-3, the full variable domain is NAGVMQNPRHLVRRRGQEARLRCSPMKGHSHVYWYRQLPEEGLKFMVYLQKENIIDESGMPKERFSAEFPKEGPSILRIQQVVRGDSAAYFCASSPPKFGDSGNTIYFGEGSWLTVV.

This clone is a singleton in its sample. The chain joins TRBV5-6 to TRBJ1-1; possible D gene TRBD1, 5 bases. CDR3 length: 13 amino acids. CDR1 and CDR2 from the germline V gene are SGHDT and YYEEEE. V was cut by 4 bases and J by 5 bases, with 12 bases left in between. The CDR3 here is CASSPGTETEAFF. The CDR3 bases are TGTGCCAGCAGCCCCGGGACGGAGACTGAAGCTTTCTTT.